This T cell receptor (beta chain) was profiled in a study of blood T cell repertoires in COVID-19. Across the whole study: Samples taken during acute and convalescent COVID-19 were collected in the United States, Italy and Spain. T cells, B-cell-depleted T cells, or PBMCs supplied cDNA or gDNA.

Per the germline V gene, CDR1 is LNHDA and CDR2 is SQIVND (reference sequence). This CDR3 is built from 15 residues. After removal of 5 bases from V and 6 bases from J, the junction contained 12 bases not matched to a gene. Authors' analysis steps: Cell counts per sample came from amplifying reference gene primers. The data were produced by immunoSEQ multiplex PCR, yet TCRdb's version contains in-frame clones alone and is incomplete. V and J calls and clone size are those listed in that table; D and trimming were worked out from the DNA. Here the sample spans about 250,000 clones, 70% to 90% being singletons. Recruited during active infection, patients (from Seattle) were subsequently followed longitudinally.

The sequence was collected from a woman aged 30 to 39 with COVID-19, enrolled during active disease. This rearrangement joins TRBV19 to TRBJ2-7, with 8 bases fitting TRBD1. The specimen was peripheral blood. The CDR3 sequence: CASSSQPSTGGEQYF. CDR3 bases: TGTGCCAGTAGTTCCCAACCATCAACAGGGGGCGAGCAGTACTTC.